This T cell receptor beta chain was identified during a study of T cell responses to AZD1222 COVID-19 vaccine. The CDR3 has 13 residues. V gave up 2 bases and J gave up 6 bases, with 11 bases separating them. The germline V gene encodes CDR1 SGHNT and CDR2 YYREEE (reference sequence). The protocol was immunoSEQ multiplex PCR, while the TCRdb copy is restricted to in-frame clones and leaves out a portion. The sample has 180,000 or so clones; around 90% are singletons. The sample in question was peripheral blood, obtained 28 days after the second AZD1222 dose. This sequence was found in an adult who received the AZD1222 COVID-19 vaccine. The chain couples TRBV5-4 to TRBJ1-2; a weak D match, TRBD1 (6 bases). CDR3 region: CASSFPGAHGYTF. The CDR3 DNA reads TGTGCCAGCAGCTTCCCAGGGGCTCATGGCTACACCTTC.